This T cell receptor beta chain was identified during a study of blood T cell repertoires in COVID-19. The overall study: Spain, Italy and the United States supplied samples that represented acute and convalescent COVID-19.

Original handling: Estimation of nucleated cell counts relied on the amplification of reference gene primers. Measured with immunoSEQ multiplex PCR; TCRdb has only the in-frame clones, and not every one. Clone size and V and J calls were adopted from that table, with D and trimming inferred from the DNA. The profile shows around 20,000 clones, approximately 90% of them singletons. CDR3 length: 14 amino acids. Germline V gene lookup returns CDR1 MNHEY and CDR2 SVGAGI. The V segment lost 4 bases and the J segment 4 bases; nucleotides outside the gene matches: 4. The rearrangement uses TRBV6-5 and TRBJ1-5; 7 bases fit TRBD1. The source of this sequence is a human donor with active COVID-19. The donor label of this sample is uncertain. Input material: peripheral blood. The CDR3 nucleotides are TGTGCCAGCAGTTCCAGACAGGGTAATCAGCCCCAGCATTTT. This sequence encodes CASSSRQGNQPQHF.